The 28 T cell receptor beta chains in this list originate from one sample, sequenced in a study of technical replicates of blood from a handful of donors. Generated by immunoSEQ multiplex PCR, the TCRdb table keeps only in-frame clones and is missing some. Of 80,000 to 100,000 clones listed, 95% are singletons. The sequenced sample consisted of T cells isolated from PBMCs. All receptors come from a human donor in good health.

The rearrangement joins TRBV4-1 to TRBJ2-7; 7 nucleotides line up with TRBD1. The V and J ends lost 2 bases and 6 bases, in that order; junction bases with no gene match: 13. The CDR3 extends over 16 amino acids. CDR1 and CDR2 (germline): MGHRA, YSYEKL. The chain's CDR3 is CASSQYPQGMSSEQYF. The CDR3 DNA reads as TGCGCCAGCAGCCAATACCCACAGGGGATGTCGAGCGAGCAGTACTTC.

This chain connects TRBV6-5 to TRBJ2-3, with D possibly matching TRBD2 (6 bases). V lost 0 bases, J lost 4 bases, and 14 bases lay in between. The CDR3 totals 16 residues. Germline values: CDR1 MNHEY, CDR2 SVGAGI. Here the CDR3 reads CASSYSTSSPPDTQYF. The CDR3 nucleotides read TGTGCCAGCAGTTACTCGACTAGTTCCCCTCCAGATACGCAGTATTTT.

V and J are TRBV11-3 and TRBJ2-3, with 9 bases aligning to TRBD1. V trimming: 1 base; J trimming: 2 bases; junction bases outside the gene matches: 10. CDR1 is SGHNT and CDR2 is YENEEA in the germline V gene. The CDR3 covers 18 residues. This CDR3 is CASSLVDRGKLDTDTQYF. CDR3 nucleotides: TGTGCCAGCAGCTTAGTGGACAGGGGAAAGCTCGACACAGATACGCAGTATTTT.

The rearrangement joins TRBV5-1 to TRBJ2-3, with 7 bases that match TRBD1. Germline CDR1 is SGHRS and CDR2 is YFSETQ. V shed 4 bases, J shed 2 bases, and the junction held 1 base outside the gene matches. The CDR3 spans 13 residues. CDR3 protein: CASSGQDTDTQYF. The CDR3 nucleotides read TGCGCCAGCAGCGGACAGGACACAGATACGCAGTATTTT.

This clone occurred a few times. This chain connects TRBV4-1 to TRBJ1-1; D not certain. The CDR3 is 14 amino acids. V lost 6 bases and J 0 bases, leaving 11 bases between the germline ends. CDR1 is MGHRA, CDR2 YSYEKL, per germline. The CDR3 loop is CASSGPLLNTEAFF. CDR3 sequence (DNA): TGCGCCAGCAGTGGTCCTCTATTGAACACTGAAGCTTTCTTT.

The chain couples TRBV7-9 to TRBJ2-3; a weak D match, TRBD2 (6 bases). In germline, CDR1 is SEHNR, CDR2 FQNEAQ (reference sequence). CDR3 length equals 15 residues. V lost 6 bases, J lost 5 bases, and 18 bases lay in between. The CDR3: CASRGLALLIDTQYF. Here the CDR3 DNA reads TGTGCCAGCAGAGGGCTAGCGCTTCTGATAGATACGCAGTATTTT. Drawing the rest from reference TRBV7-9 and TRBJ2-3, the complete variable domain is DTGVSQNPRHKITKRGQNVTFRCDPISEHNRLYWYRQTLGQGPEFLTYFQNEAQLEKSRLLSDRFSAERPKGSFSTLEIQRTEQGDSAMYLCASRGLALLIDTQYFGPGTRLTVL.

V and J are TRBV12-5 and TRBJ1-2; D gene ambiguous. Trimming removed 1 base at V and 4 bases at J, with 10 bases between. Germline lookup yields CDR1 LGHNT and CDR2 FRNRAP. The CDR3 length is 14 residues. The CDR3 region is CASGLGPSGYGYTF. The DNA for the CDR3 is TGTGCTAGTGGTTTGGGTCCTTCGGGCTATGGCTACACCTTC.

The chain is built from TRBV7-2 and TRBJ1-1; D not certain. Trimming stripped 1 base from V and 0 bases from J, with 9 bases between. The CDR3 spans 15 residues. Germline V gene data show CDR1 as SGHTA and CDR2 as FQGNSA. In nucleotides, the CDR3 is TGTGCCAGCAGCTTAGGGACGGGGATGAACACTGAAGCTTTCTTT. Translating it yields CASSLGTGMNTEAFF.

This chain links TRBV28 with TRBJ1-4; 8 bases are shared with TRBD1. This CDR3 is built from 12 residues. V shed 6 bases and J 13 bases; nucleotides not matched to a gene: 7. Germline-derived CDR1 and CDR2 are MDHEN and SYDVKM. DNA for the CDR3: TGTGCCAGCAGCCTTCAGGGGGCCGTACTGTTTTTT. Amino acid sequence: CASSLQGAVLFF.

The chain links TRBV29-1 to TRBJ2-1, with 8 bases matching TRBD1. The germline CDR1 and CDR2 sequences are SQVTM and ANQGSEA. Germline trimming cut 4 bases from V and 5 bases from J; bases unmatched to any gene: 7. The CDR3 covers 14 residues. The CDR3 DNA reads as TGCAGCGTTGGGAACAGGGGGACACACAATGAGCAGTTCTTC. It codes for CSVGNRGTHNEQFF.

The CDR3 nucleotides are TGCGCCAGCAGTGAGGAGTACAATGAGCAGTTCTTC. Its translation is CASSEEYNEQFF. The V gene is TRBV5-1, the J gene TRBJ2-1; D is unresolved. The CDR3 is 12 residues long. Germline V gene sequence: CDR1 SGHRS, CDR2 YFSETQ. Trimming removed 5 bases at V and 4 bases at J, with 7 bases between.

J is TRBJ1-1 and V is TRBV19; D gene ambiguous. The CDR3 is 17 residues long. CDR1 is LNHDA and CDR2 is SQIVND in the germline V gene (reference sequence). V was clipped by 7 bases and J by 0 bases, with 21 bases between them. CDR3 in amino acids: CASNPHAGFSMNTEAFF. The CDR3 nucleotides are TGTGCCAGTAATCCCCACGCAGGATTTTCCATGAACACTGAAGCTTTCTTT.

The chain recombines TRBV6-1 with TRBJ1-1; D unclear. The CDR3 runs to 14 residues. The germline CDR1 and CDR2 sequences are MNHNS and SASEGT. The V gene lost 6 bases and the J gene lost 1 base, with 12 bases spanning the gap. Here the CDR3 reads CASRARTWNTEAFF. CDR3 nucleotides: TGTGCCAGCAGGGCCCGGACTTGGAACACTGAAGCTTTCTTT.

The rearrangement joins TRBV7-9 to TRBJ2-1; TRBD2 agrees at 9 bases. Germline trimming cut 5 bases from V and 2 bases from J; bases unmatched to any gene: 4. The CDR3 runs 15 residues. In germline, CDR1 is SEHNR, CDR2 FQNEAQ (reference sequence). The CDR3 loop reads CASSATSGPYNEQFF. DNA for the CDR3: TGTGCCAGCAGCGCTACTAGCGGGCCCTACAATGAGCAGTTCTTC.

The genes are TRBV18 and TRBJ2-3; D gene uncertain. CDR1 and CDR2 (germline): KGHSH, LQKENI. V was pared by 3 bases and J by 1 base, with 8 bases between. This CDR3 comprises 14 residues. The CDR3 bases are TGTGCCAGCTCACCGGAGACCCGCACAGATACGCAGTATTTT. Its protein product is CASSPETRTDTQYF.

The J gene is TRBJ2-2, the V gene TRBV5-1; no reliable D call. There are 16 residues in the CDR3. V lost 0 bases to trimming and J lost 10 bases, with 19 bases between them. Germline loops: CDR1 SGHRS, CDR2 YFSETQ. CDR3 loop: CASSLDRIMGRVELFF. The CDR3 DNA is TGCGCCAGCAGCTTGGATCGAATTATGGGCCGAGTGGAGCTGTTTTTT.

The chain links TRBV19 to TRBJ1-4; maybe TRBD1 (5 bases). The CDR3 runs to 19 residues. Germline V CDR1 and CDR2: LNHDA, SQIVND (reference sequence). The germline V and J ends were trimmed by 1 base and 4 bases, with 22 bases remaining between them. CDR3 sequence (DNA): TGTGCCAGTAGTATAGGACAGAAACTATCCAACGTCTTTAATGAAAAACTGTTTTTT. Amino acids: CASSIGQKLSNVFNEKLFF. The whole variable domain, remainder taken from reference TRBV19 and TRBJ1-4, is DGGITQSPKYLFRKEGQNVTLSCEQNLNHDAMYWYRQDPGQGLRLIYYSQIVNDFQKGDIAEGYSVSREKKESFPLTVTSAQKNPTAFYLCASSIGQKLSNVFNEKLFFGSGTQLSVL.

This clone was detected once. The CDR3 here is CASRPLSGNEKLFF. CDR3 nucleotides: TGTGCCAGCAGACCACTTTCCGGGAATGAAAAACTGTTTTTT. V usage is TRBV6-5 and J usage is TRBJ1-4; no clear D. V was clipped by 6 bases and J by 5 bases, with 13 bases between them. CDR3 length equals 14 residues. The germline CDR1 and CDR2 sequences are MNHEY and SVGAGI.

Only a few counts were recorded for this clone. The V call is TRBV6-5, the J call TRBJ1-1; a possible D gene is TRBD1 (6 bases). CDR1 is MNHEY and CDR2 is SVGAGI in the germline V gene. The CDR3 is made up of 14 amino acids. The V gene lost 0 bases and the J gene lost 2 bases, with 7 bases spanning the gap. The CDR3 nucleotides read TGTGCCAGCAGTTACTCGACAGGTAACACTGAAGCTTTCTTT. Its protein product is CASSYSTGNTEAFF.

This clone showed up just once. The chain recombines TRBV5-1 with TRBJ1-4; TRBD1 agrees at 11 bases. The ends lost 4 bases at V and 0 bases at J; junction bases unmatched: 2. CDR1 and CDR2 (germline): SGHRS, YFSETQ. This CDR3 is 16 amino acids long. The CDR3: CASSPGQGATNEKLFF. CDR3 nucleotides: TGCGCCAGCAGCCCGGGACAGGGGGCAACTAATGAAAAACTGTTTTTT.

The rearrangement links TRBV6-5 to TRBJ2-1; TRBD1 agrees at 11 bases. The CDR3 sequence is 14 residues long. V trimming: 8 bases; J trimming: 3 bases; junction bases outside the gene matches: 3. CDR1 is MNHEY and CDR2 is SVGAGI in the germline V gene. The DNA for the CDR3 is TGTGCCAGCGCGGGACAGGGGGTCTACAATGAGCAGTTCTTC. Translation gives CASAGQGVYNEQFF.

The table lists this clone with a count of one. CDR3 in DNA: TGTGCCAGCAGCTTTGACCCTTCGCCGGGGACAGATACGCAGTATTTT. The encoded protein is CASSFDPSPGTDTQYF. The V call is TRBV28, the J call TRBJ2-3; tentatively, D is TRBD2 (5 bases). The V gene lost 6 bases and the J gene lost 3 bases, with 19 bases spanning the gap. This CDR3 is built from 16 residues. Germline-derived CDR1 and CDR2 are MDHEN and SYDVKM. Together with reference TRBV28 and TRBJ2-3, the CDR3 gives the full variable domain: DVKVTQSSRYLVKRTGEKVFLECVQDMDHENMFWYRQDPGLGLRLIYFSYDVKMKEKGDIPEGYSVSREKKERFSLILESASTNQTSMYLCASSFDPSPGTDTQYFGPGTRLTVL.

This chain connects TRBV5-4 to TRBJ2-5, with TRBD1 as a possible D gene (5 bases). The CDR3 runs to 13 residues. CDR1 SGHNT and CDR2 YYREEE come from the germline V gene (reference sequence). Trimming took 5 bases from V and 1 from J, leaving 9 bases between them. The CDR3 is CASSRQPQETQYF. The CDR3 DNA reads as TGTGCCAGCAGTCGACAGCCCCAAGAGACCCAGTACTTC.

The V gene is TRBV6-6, the J gene TRBJ2-7, with TRBD2 matching 10 bases. The CDR3 covers 13 residues. V dropped 5 bases and J dropped 2; count of bases not matched to a gene: 0. Germline assignment: CDR1 MNHNY and CDR2 SVGAGI (reference sequence). This CDR3 is CASSLAGAYEQYF. The CDR3 DNA reads TGTGCCAGCAGTCTAGCGGGAGCCTACGAGCAGTACTTC.

V and J are TRBV7-9 and TRBJ1-3, with a possible D match to TRBD1 (5 bases). This CDR3 comprises 16 residues. The germline CDR1 and CDR2 sequences are SEHNR and FQNEAQ (reference sequence). Trimming took off 5 bases at V and 0 bases at J, with 14 bases between the two ends. CDR3 loop: CASSHPEGASGNTIYF. The CDR3 region has the DNA TGTGCCAGCAGCCACCCAGAAGGGGCCTCTGGAAACACCATATATTTT.

This clone was seen only once. The chain joins TRBV5-4 to TRBJ1-4; tentative D call: TRBD1 (6 bases). Trimming shortened V by 1 base and J by 7 bases, and 11 bases separated the two germline ends. Germline CDR1 reads SGHNT; CDR2 reads YYREEE (reference sequence). There are 14 residues in the CDR3. The DNA of the CDR3 is TGTGCCAGCAGCTTGAAGGGGGTCAGTGAAAAACTGTTTTTT. Residues: CASSLKGVSEKLFF.

This chain's CDR3 is CAGRRGKYEQYF. The CDR3 nucleotides read TGTGCCGGAAGGAGGGGTAAATACGAGCAGTACTTC. V usage is TRBV6-4 and J usage is TRBJ2-7; a possible D gene is TRBD2 (6 bases). The V end was cut by 11 bases, the J end by 4 bases, with 15 bases between. The germline gives CDR1 MRHNA, CDR2 SNTAGT. The CDR3 extends over 12 amino acids.

The chain uses TRBV2 and TRBJ2-7; no reliable D call. The CDR3 loop spans 14 amino acids. V was clipped by 8 bases and J by 0 bases, with 14 bases between them. Germline V CDR1 and CDR2: SNHLY, FYNNEI. The DNA for the CDR3 is TGTGCCAGCGGCGCGGCACGAAGCTCCTACGAGCAGTACTTC. It codes for CASGAARSSYEQYF.